The T cell receptor (beta chain) under discussion was sequenced for a study of shared clonotypes between healthy human individuals. General study results and limits: The sharing of approximately 4.6% of naive CD4 clonotypes was seen across a handful of donors.

V was pared by 5 bases and J by 8 bases, with 10 bases between. Germline CDR1 is SEHNR and CDR2 is FQNEAQ (reference sequence). This CDR3 spans 12 amino acids. Data came from immunoSEQ multiplex PCR; TCRdb stores just in-frame clones and leaves some out. The table includes approximately 2,300,000 clones, roughly 90% detected once. The study enrolled healthy HIV-negative adults without recent acute infections or vaccinations as donors. As to this clone: The antigen is unknown.

Sequencing used naive CD4+ T cells from PBMCs. Sample subset: CD45RA+ positively selected. The clonotype comes from a young man in good health. Some clones in this sample may be carry-over from other donors' samples. This sequence joins TRBV7-9 and TRBJ2-1; D not resolved. The CDR3 here is CASSPTSYEQFF. As DNA, the CDR3 is TGTGCCAGCAGCCCCACCTCGTATGAGCAGTTCTTC. The whole variable domain, remainder taken from reference TRBV7-9 and TRBJ2-1, is DTGVSQNPRHKITKRGQNVTFRCDPISEHNRLYWYRQTLGQGPEFLTYFQNEAQLEKSRLLSDRFSAERPKGSFSTLEIQRTEQGDSAMYLCASSPTSYEQFFGPGTRLTVL.